Following are 31 T cell receptor beta chains from one sample sequenced in a study of CD8+ T cells in alopecia areata. Extracted RNA was reverse transcribed into cDNA, the sequencing template. Profiled with immunoSEQ multiplex PCR; TCRdb holds only in-frame clones, not every one. Among about 130,000 clones listed, around half were seen once. Documented treatment: oral pan-JAK inhibitor, 5-10 mg twice daily. The specimen was CD8+ T cells sorted from blood, collected at week 4, from a patient treated with tofacitinib. The receptors were sampled from a human donor with alopecia areata.

V usage is TRBV13 and J usage is TRBJ2-1, with D unresolved. The CDR3 is 14 residues long. V shed 3 bases and J shed 0 bases, with 6 bases lying between them. In germline, CDR1 is PRHDT, CDR2 FYEKMQ (reference sequence). The CDR3 region has the DNA TGTGCCAGCAGCTTGCCGAGCTCCTACAATGAGCAGTTCTTC. Its translation is CASSLPSSYNEQFF.

The CDR3 bases are TGTGCCAGCAGCCAAGTAGCCCTTGGGCTTTCGGGTCAAGAGACCCAGTACTTC. The encoded protein is CASSQVALGLSGQETQYF. This sequence joins TRBV4-2 and TRBJ2-5; D remains unclear. Trimming left V 1 base short and J 2 bases short, with 20 bases between. Germline V CDR1 and CDR2: LGHNA, YNFKEQ. The CDR3 spans 18 residues.

Remarks on this clone: One end of the junction varies from germline; a read error may be responsible. This sequence joins TRBV19 and TRBJ1-5; D is unclear. This CDR3 is built from 14 residues. Germline V gene data show CDR1 as LNHDA and CDR2 as SQIVND (reference sequence). This CDR3 is CASSLEFTNQPQHF. Written as DNA, the CDR3 is TGTGCCAGTAGTTTAGAATTCACGAATCAGCCCCAGCATTTT.

CDR3 region: CASSLYRYGEQFF. The CDR3 coding sequence is TGCGCCAGCAGCTTATACAGGTATGGTGAGCAGTTCTTC. The chain combines TRBV5-1 with TRBJ2-1, with D perhaps TRBD1 (5 bases). The CDR3 is 13 residues long. V dropped 2 bases and J dropped 9 bases, with 12 bases sitting between them. Germline CDR1 and CDR2: SGHRS and YFSETQ.

This clone was counted only a few times. The chain combines TRBV9 with TRBJ2-7, with 8 bases matching TRBD2. Germline CDR1 reads SGDLS; CDR2 reads YYNGEE. After removal of 0 bases from V and 4 bases from J, the junction contained 6 bases not matched to a gene. The length of the CDR3 is 15 residues. The CDR3 spells CASSVGLAPEYEQYF. The CDR3 DNA is TGTGCCAGCAGCGTAGGACTAGCGCCTGAATACGAGCAGTACTTC.

The V call is TRBV7-9, the J call TRBJ2-7, with 11 nucleotides matching TRBD2. Unmatched junction bases numbered 11, after V lost 10 bases and J lost 0 bases. Germline-derived CDR1 and CDR2 are SEHNR and FQNEAQ (reference sequence). The CDR3 length is 16 residues. In DNA form, the CDR3 reads TGTGCCATCCCGACTAGCGGGGACCCGAGCTCCTACGAGCAGTACTTC. It codes for CAIPTSGDPSSYEQYF. Drawing the rest from reference TRBV7-9 and TRBJ2-7, the complete variable domain is DTGVSQNPRHKITKRGQNVTFRCDPISEHNRLYWYRQTLGQGPEFLTYFQNEAQLEKSRLLSDRFSAERPKGSFSTLEIQRTEQGDSAMYLCAIPTSGDPSSYEQYFGPGTRLTVT.

About this clone itself: The sample has other DNA sequences that encode this CDR3 too. The J gene is TRBJ2-2, the V gene TRBV29-1; 7 bases fit TRBD1. This CDR3 is 12 amino acids long. Germline V gene lookup returns CDR1 SQVTM and CDR2 ANQGSEA. J was trimmed by 6 bases and V by 4 bases; bases with no gene match: 2. For the CDR3, the DNA is TGCAGCGTTGTGACAGGGTCCGGGGAGCTGTTTTTT. This translates into CSVVTGSGELFF.

This clone was counted between two and nine times. J is TRBJ1-6 and V is TRBV4-1; D gene unclear. Germline CDR1 reads MGHRA; CDR2 reads YSYEKL. This CDR3 contains 15 residues. Trimming left V 1 base short and J 5 bases short, with 9 bases between. This CDR3 reads CASSQVPGNNSPLHF. Written as DNA, the CDR3 is TGCGCCAGCAGCCAAGTCCCGGGGAATAATTCACCCCTCCACTTT.

The rearrangement uses TRBV7-6 and TRBJ2-7; D gene uncertain. Germline CDR1 reads SGHVS; CDR2 reads FNYEAQ. Trimming shortened V by 1 base and J by 1 base, and 11 bases separated the two germline ends. The CDR3 consists of 15 residues. CDR3 bases: TGTGCCAGCAGCTTAGGAGTGCTTGGGTCCTACGAGCAGTACTTC. Amino acids: CASSLGVLGSYEQYF.

The chain couples TRBV7-8 to TRBJ1-5, with 9 positions matching TRBD1. Germline lookup yields CDR1 SGHVS and CDR2 FQNEAQ. The CDR3 contains 14 residues. Trimming took 3 bases from V and 4 from J; bases not matched to a gene: 1. CDR3 sequence: CASSLGTGNQPQHF. The CDR3 DNA reads TGTGCCAGCAGCTTGGGGACAGGGAATCAGCCCCAGCATTTT. Full variable domain (missing parts from reference TRBV7-8 and TRBJ1-5): GAGVSQSPRYKVAKRGQDVALRCDPISGHVSLFWYQQALGQGPEFLTYFQNEAQLDKSGLPSDRFFAERPEGSVSTLKIQRTQQEDSAVYLCASSLGTGNQPQHFGDGTRLSIL.

The rearrangement joins TRBV4-1 to TRBJ1-4; TRBD1 matches at 9 bases. V gave up 5 bases and J gave up 7 bases; unmatched junction bases: 8. The germline gives CDR1 MGHRA, CDR2 YSYEKL. There are 15 residues in the CDR3. CDR3 bases: TGCGCCAGCAGCGAAGGAACAGGGGGCTTTGAAAAACTGTTTTTT. It specifies CASSEGTGGFEKLFF.

This clone was observed a few times. CDR3 bases: TGTGCCAGCAGCTTGCCCCCCGGGGAGACTTCCTACGAGCAGTACTTC. It specifies CASSLPPGETSYEQYF. This chain links TRBV5-6 with TRBJ2-7, with D perhaps matching TRBD2 (5 bases). Germline CDR1 and CDR2: SGHDT and YYEEEE. Trimming removed 1 base from V and 1 base from J, with 15 bases in between. This CDR3 has 16 amino acids. The complete variable domain, with remaining parts taken from reference TRBV5-6 and TRBJ2-7, reads DAGVTQSPTHLIKTRGQQVTLRCSPKSGHDTVSWYQQALGQGPQFIFQYYEEEERQRGNFPDRFSGHQFPNYSSELNVNALLLGDSALYLCASSLPPGETSYEQYFGPGTRLTVT.

The chain employs TRBV29-1 and TRBJ2-5; D might be TRBD1 (5 bases). CDR1 and CDR2 from the germline V gene are SQVTM and ANQGSEA. The CDR3 sequence is 14 residues long. V was shortened by 0 bases and J by 5 bases, with 13 bases between the two germline ends. The CDR3 loop reads CSVEDLGAGETQYF. The CDR3 region has the DNA TGCAGCGTTGAAGATCTAGGGGCAGGGGAGACCCAGTACTTC. Complete variable domain (other parts from reference TRBV29-1 and TRBJ2-5): SAVISQKPSRDICQRGTSLTIQCQVDSQVTMMFWYRQQPGQSLTLIATANQGSEATYESGFVIDKFPISRPNLTFSTLTVSNMSPEDSSIYLCSVEDLGAGETQYFGPGTRLLVL.

This chain uses TRBV13 with TRBJ2-7; TRBD2 is a possible D gene (6 bases). The CDR3 is 14 amino acids. V lost 3 bases, J lost 2 bases, and 11 bases lay in between. Germline-derived CDR1 and CDR2 are PRHDT and FYEKMQ (reference sequence). CDR3 amino acids: CASSFMGGPYEQYF. In DNA form, the CDR3 reads TGTGCCAGCAGCTTCATGGGGGGTCCCTACGAGCAGTACTTC.

This clone was observed a few times. The chain couples TRBV7-2 to TRBJ2-3; 7 bases agree with TRBD1. The V and J ends lost 2 bases and 3 bases, in that order; junction bases with no gene match: 5. The CDR3 consists of 15 residues. Germline V gene sequence: CDR1 SGHTA, CDR2 FQGNSA. In DNA, the CDR3 is TGTGCCAGCAGCTTAATAGGGACAGAAACAGATACGCAGTATTTT. It encodes CASSLIGTETDTQYF.

A remark on this clone: This sample also contains other DNA sequences that code for the same CDR3. The J gene is TRBJ2-7, the V gene TRBV27, with a weak D call TRBD2 (5 bases). The germline CDR1 and CDR2 sequences are MNHEY and SMNVEV (reference sequence). The CDR3 is 11 residues long. Trimming took off 5 bases at V and 7 bases at J, with 9 bases between the two ends. The CDR3 protein is CASSPGGEQYF. CDR3 nucleotides: TGTGCCAGCAGTCCCGGCGGGGAGCAGTACTTC.

This sequence joins TRBV7-3 and TRBJ2-7; 10 positions match TRBD1. CDR3 length: 16 residues. The germline gives CDR1 SGHTA, CDR2 FQGTGA. Unmatched junction bases numbered 5, after V lost 3 bases and J lost 0 bases. In DNA form, the CDR3 reads TGTGCCAGCAGCTTGCCGGGACAGGGGACCTCCTACGAGCAGTACTTC. Encoded protein: CASSLPGQGTSYEQYF.

About this clone itself: Mismatch with germline at one junction end may stem from a read error. The chain joins TRBV7-9 to TRBJ1-1; 7 nucleotides align to TRBD1. The CDR3 is made up of 16 amino acids. Germline CDR1 and CDR2: SEHNR and FQNEAQ (reference sequence). CDR3 protein: CASTLGGGQPRTEAFF. In DNA form, the CDR3 reads TGTGCCAGCACCTTAGGAGGGGGACAGCCGAGGACTGAAGCTTTCTTT.

This clone was seen only once. J is TRBJ2-5 and V is TRBV20-1; D is unclear. The V and J ends lost 6 bases and 9 bases respectively, with 11 bases between them. Germline V gene lookup returns CDR1 DFQATT and CDR2 SNEGSKA (reference sequence). The CDR3 consists of 10 residues. DNA for the CDR3: TGCAGTGCGCTCTACCTAGCCCAGTACTTC. It translates to CSALYLAQYF.

The CDR3 region has the DNA TGTGCCAGCAGTGAAGGGACAGAATGGTTGCAGCCCCAGCATTTT. It translates to CASSEGTEWLQPQHF. V usage is TRBV2 and J usage is TRBJ1-5, with D maybe TRBD1 (6 bases). Germline V lookup: CDR1 SNHLY, CDR2 FYNNEI. CDR3 length: 15 residues. Deletions cut 1 base from V and 7 bases from J, with 14 bases between. Complete variable domain (other parts from reference TRBV2 and TRBJ1-5): EPEVTQTPSHQVTQMGQEVILRCVPISNHLYFYWYRQILGQKVEFLVSFYNNEISEKSEIFDDQFSVERPDGSNFTLKIRSTKLEDSAMYFCASSEGTEWLQPQHFGDGTRLSIL.

In this sample, this clone turned up a few times. This specimen includes other DNA sequences encoding the same CDR3. The J gene is TRBJ2-3, the V gene TRBV15; TRBD2 agrees at 8 bases. Trimming cost V 0 bases and J 1 base; bases outside gene matches: 0. This CDR3 has 15 residues. The V gene's germline CDR1 is LNHNV and CDR2 YYDKDF (reference sequence). CDR3 nucleotide sequence: TGTGCCACCAGCAGAGAGCGGGGGGGCACAGATACGCAGTATTTT. This encodes CATSRERGGTDTQYF.

This chain uses TRBV5-6 with TRBJ2-2; D is undetermined. The CDR3 spans 14 residues. Deletions cut 4 bases from V and 7 bases from J, with 14 bases between. Per germline, CDR1 SGHDT and CDR2 YYEEEE. The CDR3 sequence is CASSLMGRDGELFF. The CDR3 region has the DNA TGTGCCAGCAGCCTCATGGGCCGTGACGGGGAGCTGTTTTTT. Combining the CDR3 with reference TRBV5-6 and TRBJ2-2 gives the whole variable domain DAGVTQSPTHLIKTRGQQVTLRCSPKSGHDTVSWYQQALGQGPQFIFQYYEEEERQRGNFPDRFSGHQFPNYSSELNVNALLLGDSALYLCASSLMGRDGELFFGEGSRLTVL.

The chain's CDR3 is CASSQSGDRSYEQYF. The CDR3 DNA reads as TGCGCCAGCAGCCAGTCCGGGGACAGGTCCTACGAGCAGTACTTC. The rearrangement joins TRBV4-1 to TRBJ2-7, with 8 bases fitting TRBD1. This CDR3 is built from 15 residues. Germline V gene sequence: CDR1 MGHRA, CDR2 YSYEKL. Losses at the gene ends were 3 bases for V and 1 base for J; bases not matched to a gene: 5.

The chain is built from TRBV9 and TRBJ2-2, with D perhaps being TRBD1 or TRBD2 (5 bases each). The germline V gene encodes CDR1 SGDLS and CDR2 YYNGEE. V lost 0 bases and J 4 bases, leaving 10 bases between the germline ends. The CDR3 consists of 15 residues. The chain's CDR3 is CASSVGGPVTGELFF. CDR3 sequence (DNA): TGTGCCAGCAGCGTAGGGGGACCGGTCACCGGGGAGCTGTTTTTT.

The V call is TRBV7-8, the J call TRBJ1-1; D call uncertain. The V gene lost 5 bases and the J gene lost 1 base, with 8 bases spanning the gap. In germline, CDR1 is SGHVS, CDR2 FQNEAQ. The length of the CDR3 is 13 residues. CDR3 coding DNA: TGTGCCAGCAGCGGCTGGGCGAACACTGAAGCTTTCTTT. Translated, it gives CASSGWANTEAFF.

The chain couples TRBV2 to TRBJ2-2; 14 bases match TRBD2. V lost 6 bases and J lost 0; bases outside the gene matches: 3. CDR1 and CDR2 (germline): SNHLY, FYNNEI. This CDR3 is built from 17 residues. The CDR3 DNA follows: TGTGCCAGCAGCGGACTAGCGGGGGGACCGAACACCGGGGAGCTGTTTTTT. This codes for CASSGLAGGPNTGELFF.

The rearrangement joins TRBV27 to TRBJ2-1, with 11 bases fitting TRBD2. The germline V gene encodes CDR1 MNHEY and CDR2 SMNVEV (reference sequence). After removal of 3 bases from V and 6 bases from J, the junction contained 4 bases not matched to a gene. This CDR3 comprises 15 residues. CDR3 residues: CASSFSSGGANEQFF. The CDR3 DNA reads as TGTGCCAGCAGTTTTAGTAGCGGGGGGGCCAATGAGCAGTTCTTC.

As to this clone: The sample holds other DNA sequences that translate to the same CDR3. The V and J genes are TRBV4-3 and TRBJ2-7, with D perhaps being TRBD1 or TRBD2 (5 bases each). Trimming took 3 bases from V and 0 from J, leaving 9 bases between them. The germline V gene has CDR1 LGHNA and CDR2 YSLEER. The CDR3 extends over 14 amino acids. Written as DNA, the CDR3 is TGCGCCAGCAGCCAGGGACGGTTCTCCTACGAGCAGTACTTC. It yields the protein CASSQGRFSYEQYF.

The chain carries TRBV15 and TRBJ2-7, with 8 bases lining up with TRBD1. V shed 5 bases and J 2 bases; nucleotides not matched to a gene: 5. CDR1 is LNHNV, CDR2 YYDKDF, per germline (reference sequence). The CDR3 runs 14 residues. DNA for the CDR3: TGTGCCACCAGCTTGCCAGGGGGCCCCTACGAGCAGTACTTC. It yields the protein CATSLPGGPYEQYF.

In its sample, this clone was seen a few times. The rearrangement uses TRBV14 and TRBJ2-2; D is unclear. V lost 0 bases to trimming and J lost 1 base, with 15 bases between them. The CDR3 is 18 residues long. The germline V gene encodes CDR1 SGHDN and CDR2 FVKESK. This CDR3 reads CASSQDPSWQENTGELFF. CDR3 in DNA: TGTGCCAGCAGCCAAGACCCCAGTTGGCAGGAGAACACCGGGGAGCTGTTTTTT. Filled out from reference TRBV14 and TRBJ2-2, the complete variable domain reads EAGVTQFPSHSVIEKGQTVTLRCDPISGHDNLYWYRRVMGKEIKFLLHFVKESKQDESGMPNNRFLAERTGGTYSTLKVQPAELEDSGVYFCASSQDPSWQENTGELFFGEGSRLTVL.

This rearrangement joins TRBV29-1 to TRBJ2-7; D uncertain. There are 13 residues in the CDR3. The V gene's germline CDR1 is SQVTM and CDR2 ANQGSEA. V was shortened by 2 bases and J by 0 bases, with 8 bases between the two germline ends. The CDR3 nucleotides are TGCAGCGTTGAAAGACTTTCCTCCTACGAGCAGTACTTC. Translation: CSVERLSSYEQYF.